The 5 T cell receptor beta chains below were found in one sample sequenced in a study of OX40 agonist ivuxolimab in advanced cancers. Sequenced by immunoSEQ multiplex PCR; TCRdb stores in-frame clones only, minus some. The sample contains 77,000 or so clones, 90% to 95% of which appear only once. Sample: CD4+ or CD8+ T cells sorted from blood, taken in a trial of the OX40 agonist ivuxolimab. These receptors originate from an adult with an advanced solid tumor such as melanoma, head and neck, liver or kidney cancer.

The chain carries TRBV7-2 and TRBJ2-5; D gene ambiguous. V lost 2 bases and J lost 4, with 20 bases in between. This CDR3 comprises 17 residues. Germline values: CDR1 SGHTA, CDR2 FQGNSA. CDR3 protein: CASSLNSNAAGGETQYF. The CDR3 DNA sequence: TGTGCCAGCAGCTTAAATTCTAACGCCGCAGGTGGAGAGACCCAGTACTTC.

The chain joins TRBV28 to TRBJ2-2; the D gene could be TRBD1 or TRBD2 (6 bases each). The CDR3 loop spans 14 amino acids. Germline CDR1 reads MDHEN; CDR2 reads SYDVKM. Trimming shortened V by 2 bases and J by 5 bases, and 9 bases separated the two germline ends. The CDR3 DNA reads TGTGCCAGCAGTTTACGAGGGGGGACCGGGGAGCTGTTTTTT. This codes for CASSLRGGTGELFF.

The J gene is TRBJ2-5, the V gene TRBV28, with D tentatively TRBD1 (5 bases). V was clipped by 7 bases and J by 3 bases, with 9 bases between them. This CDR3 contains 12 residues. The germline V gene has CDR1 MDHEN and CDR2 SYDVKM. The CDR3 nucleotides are TGTGCCAGCATGGGCAGGGAAGAGACCCAGTACTTC. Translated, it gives CASMGREETQYF.

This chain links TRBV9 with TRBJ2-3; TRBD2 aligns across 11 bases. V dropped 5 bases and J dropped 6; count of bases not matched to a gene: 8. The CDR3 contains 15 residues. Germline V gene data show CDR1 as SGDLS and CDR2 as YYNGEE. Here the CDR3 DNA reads TGTGCCAGCAGTCGTATAGCGGGAGGGAGGGATACGCAGTATTTT. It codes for CASSRIAGGRDTQYF.

The CDR3 sequence is CASSLDVDRGNTEAFF. The DNA of the CDR3 is TGTGCCAGCAGCTTAGACGTGGACAGGGGAAACACTGAAGCTTTCTTT. This sequence joins TRBV7-2 and TRBJ1-1; 9 bases line up with TRBD1. Germline values: CDR1 SGHTA, CDR2 FQGNSA. The trim removed 1 base at V and 2 bases at J, leaving 5 bases unmatched. The CDR3 is 16 residues long.